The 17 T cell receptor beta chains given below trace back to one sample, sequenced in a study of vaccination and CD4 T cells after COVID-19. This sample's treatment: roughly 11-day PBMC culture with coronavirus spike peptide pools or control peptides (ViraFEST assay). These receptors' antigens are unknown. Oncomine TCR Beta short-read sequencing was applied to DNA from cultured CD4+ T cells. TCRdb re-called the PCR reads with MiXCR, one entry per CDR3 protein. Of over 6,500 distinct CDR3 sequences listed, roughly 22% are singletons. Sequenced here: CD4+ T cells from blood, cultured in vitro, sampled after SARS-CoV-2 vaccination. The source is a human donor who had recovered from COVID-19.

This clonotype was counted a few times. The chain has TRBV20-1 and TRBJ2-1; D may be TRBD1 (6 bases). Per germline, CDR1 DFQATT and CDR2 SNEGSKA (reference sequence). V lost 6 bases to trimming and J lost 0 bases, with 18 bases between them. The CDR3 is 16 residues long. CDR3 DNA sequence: TGCAGTGCGAGAAAACAGGGCCTGAGCTCCTACAATGAGCAGTTCTTC. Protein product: CSARKQGLSSYNEQFF.

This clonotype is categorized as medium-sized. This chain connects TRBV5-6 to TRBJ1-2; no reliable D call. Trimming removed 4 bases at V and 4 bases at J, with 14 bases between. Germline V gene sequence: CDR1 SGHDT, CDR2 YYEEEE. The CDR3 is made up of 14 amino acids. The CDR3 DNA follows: TGTGCCAGCAGCCTCCCGGGGTTTGCCTATGGCTACACCTTC. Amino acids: CASSLPGFAYGYTF.

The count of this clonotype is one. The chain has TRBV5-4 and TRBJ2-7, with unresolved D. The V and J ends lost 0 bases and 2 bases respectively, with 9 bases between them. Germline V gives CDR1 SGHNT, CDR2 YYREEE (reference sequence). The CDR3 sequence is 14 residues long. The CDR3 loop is CASSLDPPAYEQYF. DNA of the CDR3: TGTGCCAGCAGCTTGGATCCTCCCGCCTACGAGCAGTACTTC.

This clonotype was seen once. The CDR3 DNA reads TGTGCCAGCAGGCGGACTAGCGGGGGTTACGAGCAGTACTTC. Its translation is CASRRTSGGYEQYF. The rearrangement joins TRBV12-3 or TRBV12-4 to TRBJ2-7, with TRBD2 identical over 13 bases. The CDR3 extends over 14 amino acids. V lost 6 bases to trimming and J lost 4 bases; unmatched junction nucleotides: 3.

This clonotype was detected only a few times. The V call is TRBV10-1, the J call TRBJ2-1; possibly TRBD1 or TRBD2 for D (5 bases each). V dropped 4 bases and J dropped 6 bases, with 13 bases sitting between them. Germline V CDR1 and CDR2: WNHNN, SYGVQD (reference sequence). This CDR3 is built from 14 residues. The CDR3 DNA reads TGCGCCAGCAGTGTTGGGGACCTGATCAATGAGCAGTTCTTC. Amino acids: CASSVGDLINEQFF.

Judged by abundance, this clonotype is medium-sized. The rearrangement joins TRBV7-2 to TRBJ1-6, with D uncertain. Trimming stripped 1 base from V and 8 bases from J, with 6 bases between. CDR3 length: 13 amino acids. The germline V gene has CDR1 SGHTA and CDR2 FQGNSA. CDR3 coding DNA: TGTGCCAGCAGCTTAGAATCCTATTCACCCCTCCACTTT. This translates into CASSLESYSPLHF.

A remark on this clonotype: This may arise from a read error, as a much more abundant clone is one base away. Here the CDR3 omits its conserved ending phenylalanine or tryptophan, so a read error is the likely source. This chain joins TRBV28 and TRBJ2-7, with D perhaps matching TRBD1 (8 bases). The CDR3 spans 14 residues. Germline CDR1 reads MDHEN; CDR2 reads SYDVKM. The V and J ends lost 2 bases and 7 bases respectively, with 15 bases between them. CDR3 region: CASSLRTGTKEQYL. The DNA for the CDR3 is TGTGCCAGCAGTTTAAGGACAGGGACTAAGGAGCAGTACTTA.

As DNA, the CDR3 is TGTGCCAGCAGTGCCCAGGGGGAGGACACTGAAGCTTTCTTT. Translated: CASSAQGEDTEAFF. The chain employs TRBV6-1 and TRBJ1-1; 7 bases map to TRBD1. V dropped 4 bases and J dropped 3; count of bases not matched to a gene: 5. This CDR3 spans 14 amino acids. Germline assignment: CDR1 MNHNS and CDR2 SASEGT.

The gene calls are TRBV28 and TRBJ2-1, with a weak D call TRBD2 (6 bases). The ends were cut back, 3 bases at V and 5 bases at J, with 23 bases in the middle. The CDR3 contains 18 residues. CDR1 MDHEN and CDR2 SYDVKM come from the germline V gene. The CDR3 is CASSLKTSTKGNNNEQFF. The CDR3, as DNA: TGTGCCAGCAGTTTGAAAACTAGCACTAAGGGCAACAACAATGAGCAGTTCTTC.

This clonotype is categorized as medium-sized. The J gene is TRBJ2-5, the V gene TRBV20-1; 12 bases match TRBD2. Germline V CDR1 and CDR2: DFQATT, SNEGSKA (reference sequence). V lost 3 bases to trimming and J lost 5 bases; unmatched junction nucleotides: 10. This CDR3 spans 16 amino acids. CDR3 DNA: TGCAGTGCTAGTAAGACTAGCGGGGGCCTGGGGGAGACCCAGTACTTC. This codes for CSASKTSGGLGETQYF.

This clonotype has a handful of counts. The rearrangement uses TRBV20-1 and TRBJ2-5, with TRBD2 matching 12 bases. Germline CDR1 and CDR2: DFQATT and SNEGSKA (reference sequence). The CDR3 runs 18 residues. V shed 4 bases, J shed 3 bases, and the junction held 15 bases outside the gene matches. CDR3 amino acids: CSAKTGLAGGMGKETQYF. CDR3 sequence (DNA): TGCAGTGCTAAGACGGGGCTAGCGGGGGGGATGGGGAAAGAGACCCAGTACTTC.

The DNA of the CDR3 is TGTGCCAGCAGCTTAGGCTACGGGGGCGCAGATACGCAGTATTTT. Amino acids: CASSLGYGGADTQYF. J is TRBJ2-3 and V is TRBV11-3; D possibly uses TRBD1 or TRBD2 (6 bases each). The length of the CDR3 is 15 residues. V lost 1 base, J lost 4 bases, and 12 bases lay in between. The germline gives CDR1 SGHNT, CDR2 YENEEA.

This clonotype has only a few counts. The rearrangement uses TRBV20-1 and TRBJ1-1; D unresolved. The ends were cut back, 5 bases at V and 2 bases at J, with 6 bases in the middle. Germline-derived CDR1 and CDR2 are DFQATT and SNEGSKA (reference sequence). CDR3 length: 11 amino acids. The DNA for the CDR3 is TGCAGTGCTGTCAAAAACACTGAAGCTTTCTTT. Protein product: CSAVKNTEAFF.

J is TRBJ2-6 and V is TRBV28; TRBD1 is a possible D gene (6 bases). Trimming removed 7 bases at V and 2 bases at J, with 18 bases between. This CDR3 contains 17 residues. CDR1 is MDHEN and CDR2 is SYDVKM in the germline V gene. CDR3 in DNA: TGTGCCAGCACCCTGGGCAGGGGAGTCCCTGGGGCCAACGTCCTGACTTTC. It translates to CASTLGRGVPGANVLTF.

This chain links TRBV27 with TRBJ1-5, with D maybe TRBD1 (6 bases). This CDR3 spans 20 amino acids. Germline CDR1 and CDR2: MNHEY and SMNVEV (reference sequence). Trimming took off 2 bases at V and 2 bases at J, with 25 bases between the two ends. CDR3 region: CASSLRGGPVMGVGNQPQHF. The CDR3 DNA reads TGTGCCAGCAGTTTAAGGGGGGGTCCGGTGATGGGAGTGGGCAATCAGCCCCAGCATTTT.

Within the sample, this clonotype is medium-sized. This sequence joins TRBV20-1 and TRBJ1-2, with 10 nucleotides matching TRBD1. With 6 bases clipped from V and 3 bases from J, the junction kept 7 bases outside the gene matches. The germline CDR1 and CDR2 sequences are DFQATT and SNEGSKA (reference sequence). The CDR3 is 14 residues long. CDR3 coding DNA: TGCAGTGCCCAAAGACAGGGGGCATACTATGGCTACACCTTC. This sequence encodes CSAQRQGAYYGYTF.

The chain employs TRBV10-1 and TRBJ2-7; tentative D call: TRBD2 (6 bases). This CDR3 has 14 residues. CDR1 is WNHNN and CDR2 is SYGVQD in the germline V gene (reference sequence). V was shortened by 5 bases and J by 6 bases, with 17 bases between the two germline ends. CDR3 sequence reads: CASSTSSPSSEQYF. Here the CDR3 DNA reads TGCGCCAGCAGTACTAGCTCACCGTCGAGCGAGCAGTACTTC.